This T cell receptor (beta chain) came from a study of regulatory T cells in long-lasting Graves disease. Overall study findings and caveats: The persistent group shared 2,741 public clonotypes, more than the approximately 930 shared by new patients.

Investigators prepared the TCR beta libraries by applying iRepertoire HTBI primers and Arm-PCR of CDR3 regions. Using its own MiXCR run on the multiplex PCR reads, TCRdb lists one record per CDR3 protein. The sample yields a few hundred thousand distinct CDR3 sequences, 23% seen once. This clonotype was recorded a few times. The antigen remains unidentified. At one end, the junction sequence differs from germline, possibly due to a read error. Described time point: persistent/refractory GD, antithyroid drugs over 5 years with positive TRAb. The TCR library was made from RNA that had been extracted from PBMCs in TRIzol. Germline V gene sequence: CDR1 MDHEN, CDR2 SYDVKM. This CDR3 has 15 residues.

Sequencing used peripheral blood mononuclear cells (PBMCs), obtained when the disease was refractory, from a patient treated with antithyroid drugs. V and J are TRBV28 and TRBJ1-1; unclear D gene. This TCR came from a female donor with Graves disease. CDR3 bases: TGTGCCAGCAGAGCGCTTTCGATAACCAACACTGAAGCTTTTTTT. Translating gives CASRALSITNTEAFF.